What follows is one TCR beta chain and its context. Its target is not known. V lost 4 bases and J 4 bases, leaving 14 bases between the germline ends. This CDR3 contains 15 residues. Per germline, CDR1 LNHDA and CDR2 SQIVND (reference sequence). The sample belongs to a study of T cell clones after liver transplantation. Overall study context: TCRbeta sequencing after a pre-transplant mixed lymphocyte reaction identified graft-donor-reactive clones, later tracked in post-transplant blood. Apart from a few HCV-positive recipients, transplants were for non-autoimmune, non-viral reasons. At least one year of complete immunosuppression withdrawal without enzymes over twice normal defined tolerance. Whole-study results and caveats: Post-transplant time points were not standardized, so conclusions are preliminary.

Sequencing used immunoSEQ multiplex PCR; TCRdb keeps in-frame clones, though not all of them. Counted here are 70,000 to 80,000 clones, 90% occurring once; the ten biggest clones make up approximately 2.5%. The TCR was taken from a human donor who received a liver transplant. The J gene is TRBJ1-5, the V gene TRBV19; D may be TRBD1 (5 bases). The source material was CD4+ T cells from blood, sampled before liver transplant. CDR3 region: CASSTRRERNQPQHF. CDR3 DNA: TGTGCCAGTAGTACCCGCAGGGAGCGAAATCAGCCCCAGCATTTT.